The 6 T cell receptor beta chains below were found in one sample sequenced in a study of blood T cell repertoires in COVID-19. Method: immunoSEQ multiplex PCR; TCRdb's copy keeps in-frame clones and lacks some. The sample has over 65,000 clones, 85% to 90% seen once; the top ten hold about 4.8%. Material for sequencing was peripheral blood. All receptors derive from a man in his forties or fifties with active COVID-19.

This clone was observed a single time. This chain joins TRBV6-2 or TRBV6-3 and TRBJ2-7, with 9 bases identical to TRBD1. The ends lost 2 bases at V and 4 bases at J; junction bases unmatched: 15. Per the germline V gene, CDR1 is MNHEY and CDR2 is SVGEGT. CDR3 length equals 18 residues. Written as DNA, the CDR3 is TGTGCCAGCAGTTACCCGACTTATGGGGTCGACAGGGGGTACGAGCAGTACTTC. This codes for CASSYPTYGVDRGYEQYF.

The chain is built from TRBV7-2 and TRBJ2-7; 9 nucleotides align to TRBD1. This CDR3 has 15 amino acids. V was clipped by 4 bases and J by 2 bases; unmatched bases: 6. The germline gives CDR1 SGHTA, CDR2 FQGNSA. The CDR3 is CASSYAGTGTYEQYF. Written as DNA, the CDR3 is TGTGCCAGCAGCTACGCCGGGACAGGGACCTACGAGCAGTACTTC.

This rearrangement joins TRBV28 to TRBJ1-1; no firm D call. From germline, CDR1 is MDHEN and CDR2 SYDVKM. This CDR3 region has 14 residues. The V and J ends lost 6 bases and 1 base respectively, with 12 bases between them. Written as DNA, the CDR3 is TGTGCCAGCAGCCTCGCTCCCGGGAACACTGAAGCTTTCTTT. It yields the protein CASSLAPGNTEAFF.

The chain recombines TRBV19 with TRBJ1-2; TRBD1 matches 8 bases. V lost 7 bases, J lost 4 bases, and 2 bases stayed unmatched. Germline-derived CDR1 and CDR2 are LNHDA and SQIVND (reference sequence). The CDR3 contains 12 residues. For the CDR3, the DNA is TGTGCCAGTACCGGACAGGGCTATGGCTACACCTTC. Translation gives CASTGQGYGYTF.

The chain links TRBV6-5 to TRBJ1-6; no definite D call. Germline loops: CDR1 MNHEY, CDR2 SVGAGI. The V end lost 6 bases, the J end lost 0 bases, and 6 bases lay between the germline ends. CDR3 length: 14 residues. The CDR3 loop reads CASSAGSYNSPLHF. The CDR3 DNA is TGTGCCAGCAGCGCGGGCTCCTATAATTCACCCCTCCACTTT.

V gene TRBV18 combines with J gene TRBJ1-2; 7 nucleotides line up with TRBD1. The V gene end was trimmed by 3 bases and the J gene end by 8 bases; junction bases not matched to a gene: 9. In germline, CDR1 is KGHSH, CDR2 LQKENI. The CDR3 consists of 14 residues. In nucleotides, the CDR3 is TGTGCCAGCTCACCGGAGACAGGGAGAGTAGGCTACACCTTC. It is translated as CASSPETGRVGYTF. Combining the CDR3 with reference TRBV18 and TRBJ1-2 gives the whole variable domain NAGVMQNPRHLVRRRGQEARLRCSPMKGHSHVYWYRQLPEEGLKFMVYLQKENIIDESGMPKERFSAEFPKEGPSILRIQQVVRGDSAAYFCASSPETGRVGYTFGSGTRLTVV.